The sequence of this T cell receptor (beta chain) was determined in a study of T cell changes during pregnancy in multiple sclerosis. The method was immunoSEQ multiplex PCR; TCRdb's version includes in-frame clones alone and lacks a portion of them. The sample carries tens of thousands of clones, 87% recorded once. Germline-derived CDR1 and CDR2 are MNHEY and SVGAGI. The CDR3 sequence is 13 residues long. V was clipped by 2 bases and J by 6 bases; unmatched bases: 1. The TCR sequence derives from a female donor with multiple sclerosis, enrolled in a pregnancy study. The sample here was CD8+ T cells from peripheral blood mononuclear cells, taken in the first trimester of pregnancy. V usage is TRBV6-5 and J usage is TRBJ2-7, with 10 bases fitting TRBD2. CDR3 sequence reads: CASSYGLAAEQYF. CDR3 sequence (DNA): TGTGCCAGCAGTTACGGACTAGCGGCCGAGCAGTACTTC.